The 29 T cell receptor beta chains below all came from one sample that was sequenced in a study of blood T cell repertoires in COVID-19. Some clones are missing from TCRdb's copy, which holds only in-frame ones; the method was immunoSEQ multiplex PCR. The sample comprises some 300,000 clones, around 90% of which are singletons, and approximately 1% rests with the top ten. Sequences were obtained from PBMCs or T cells enriched from blood (not recorded which). These receptors all stem from a woman aged 25 to 39 who had recovered from COVID-19.

The chain is built from TRBV7-2 and TRBJ2-7, with 7 nucleotides matching TRBD2. V gave up 3 bases and J gave up 4 bases; unmatched junction bases: 15. CDR1 is SGHTA, CDR2 FQGNSA, per germline. CDR3 size: 17 residues. The CDR3 spells CASSLASYAGERYEQYF. CDR3 sequence (DNA): TGTGCCAGCAGCTTGGCCTCTTATGCGGGGGAGAGATACGAGCAGTACTTC.

The rearrangement joins TRBV6-6 to TRBJ1-1; 7 bases match TRBD1. The CDR3 totals 14 residues. The ends lost 4 bases at V and 0 bases at J; junction bases unmatched: 2. Germline lookup yields CDR1 MNHNY and CDR2 SVGAGI (reference sequence). CDR3 region: CASSSQGMNTEAFF. CDR3 nucleotide sequence: TGTGCCAGCAGTTCACAGGGGATGAACACTGAAGCTTTCTTT.

This clone is a singleton in its sample. The chain is built from TRBV12-5 and TRBJ2-7; a weak D match, TRBD1 (8 bases). The CDR3 spans 16 residues. Germline CDR1 is LGHNT and CDR2 is FRNRAP. Trimming shortened V by 8 bases and J by 6 bases, and 26 bases separated the two germline ends. The chain's CDR3 is CASKGSGTYRGGEQYF. CDR3 nucleotides: TGTGCTAGTAAAGGGAGCGGGACTTACAGGGGGGGCGAGCAGTACTTC.

This clone was detected once. The chain combines TRBV24-1 with TRBJ2-7, with 7 bases aligning to TRBD1. CDR1 is KGHDR, CDR2 SFDVKD, per germline. The V gene end was trimmed by 4 bases and the J gene end by 2 bases; junction bases not matched to a gene: 7. This CDR3 has 15 residues. The CDR3 region is CATSDSRDSTYEQYF. The CDR3 DNA reads as TGTGCCACCAGTGACTCACGGGACAGCACCTACGAGCAGTACTTC.

The table lists this clone with a few counts. This chain joins TRBV18 and TRBJ2-3; 9 bases agree with TRBD2. Germline loops: CDR1 KGHSH, CDR2 LQKENI. Trimming at V came to 3 bases and at J to 4 bases, leaving 8 bases not matched to a gene. The CDR3 loop spans 16 amino acids. CDR3 residues: CASSPVAGGPADTQYF. DNA for the CDR3: TGTGCCAGCTCACCTGTGGCGGGAGGGCCCGCAGATACGCAGTATTTT.

V usage is TRBV20-1 and J usage is TRBJ2-1; D is undetermined. CDR1 is DFQATT and CDR2 is SNEGSKA in the germline V gene (reference sequence). This CDR3 is 11 amino acids long. Between the trimmed V and J ends, which lost 2 bases and 7 bases, there was a span of 6 bases. The CDR3, as DNA: TGCAGTGCTAGACACATAAATGAGCAGTTCTTC. It codes for CSARHINEQFF.

This clone was picked up one time. The gene calls are TRBV7-3 and TRBJ2-5, with 11 bases matching TRBD1. Germline CDR1 is SGHTA and CDR2 is FQGTGA. J lost 4 bases, V lost 3 bases, and 4 bases had no gene match. The CDR3 is made up of 15 amino acids. The CDR3, as DNA: TGTGCCAGCAGCTTGACCGGGACAGGGGGAGAGACCCAGTACTTC. Protein: CASSLTGTGGETQYF.

The chain couples TRBV3-1 (or the pseudogene TRBV3-2) to TRBJ2-1, with TRBD2 matching over 9 bases. The CDR3 consists of 16 residues. V dropped 1 base and J dropped 9; count of bases not matched to a gene: 10. In germline, CDR1 is LGHDT, CDR2 YNNKEL (reference sequence). The CDR3 nucleotides read TGTGCCAGCAGCCAAGGGGGCCTAGCGGGAAGGACTGAGCAGTTCTTC. Its protein is CASSQGGLAGRTEQFF.

The V call is TRBV6-2 or TRBV6-3, the J call TRBJ2-7, with 7 bases lining up with TRBD2. The CDR3 spans 13 residues. With V trimmed by 5 bases and J by 3 bases, 4 bases remained unmatched. Germline values: CDR1 MNHEY, CDR2 SVGEGT. CDR3 residues: CASSAGDFYEQYF. As DNA, the CDR3 is TGTGCCAGCAGTGCGGGGGATTTCTACGAGCAGTACTTC.

The chain is built from TRBV5-1 and TRBJ2-4; the match to TRBD1 covers 8 bases. Trimming cost V 1 base and J 1 base; bases outside gene matches: 1. Germline assignment: CDR1 SGHRS and CDR2 YFSETQ. The CDR3 has 15 residues. Here the CDR3 reads CASSLQGAAKNIQYF. CDR3 coding DNA: TGCGCCAGCAGCTTGCAGGGGGCGGCCAAAAACATTCAGTACTTC.

The V gene is TRBV10-3, the J gene TRBJ2-1; TRBD1 agrees at 9 bases. Per germline, CDR1 ENHRY and CDR2 SYGVKD. The CDR3 is made up of 13 amino acids. V was pared by 9 bases and J by 3 bases, with 3 bases of the junction left unmatched. The CDR3 DNA reads as TGTGCCATTGACAGGGGGGGCTACAATGAGCAGTTCTTC. This encodes CAIDRGGYNEQFF.

V is TRBV19 and J is TRBJ1-2; possibly TRBD1 for D (6 bases). V lost 5 bases to trimming and J lost 5 bases, with 12 bases between them. This CDR3 has 13 amino acids. Germline V gene lookup returns CDR1 LNHDA and CDR2 SQIVND (reference sequence). CDR3 nucleotide sequence: TGTGCCAGTAGTTCGGACAGAATATATGGCTACACCTTC. This sequence encodes CASSSDRIYGYTF.

CDR3 residues: CASSTRTAIWPQHF. CDR3 bases: TGTGCCAGCAGTACAAGGACAGCTATCTGGCCCCAGCATTTT. The rearrangement uses TRBV28 and TRBJ1-5, with a possible D match to TRBD1 (6 bases). Germline assignment: CDR1 MDHEN and CDR2 SYDVKM. This CDR3 spans 14 amino acids. The V gene lost 5 bases and the J gene lost 9 bases, with 17 bases spanning the gap.

V usage is TRBV18 and J usage is TRBJ1-1; 11 bases agree with TRBD1. Germline V lookup: CDR1 KGHSH, CDR2 LQKENI. V trimming: 1 base; J trimming: 5 bases; junction bases outside the gene matches: 15. This CDR3 contains 19 residues. CDR3 sequence reads: CASSPLTGQGARVGTEAFF. The CDR3 coding sequence is TGTGCCAGCTCACCACTCACCGGACAGGGGGCGCGGGTGGGAACTGAAGCTTTCTTT.

Note on this clone: Germline and junction disagree at one end, which may indicate a read error. V and J are TRBV3-1 (or the pseudogene TRBV3-2) and TRBJ1-2, with 8 bases that match TRBD1. CDR3 size: 13 residues. Germline loops: CDR1 LGHDT, CDR2 YNNKEL (reference sequence). As DNA, the CDR3 is TGTGCCAGCAGCAAAGCGGGACAGGCCTCTCTTTACTTC. This encodes CASSKAGQASLYF.

The sample holds one count of this clone. The chain combines TRBV5-1 with TRBJ2-5; D may be TRBD2 (6 bases). This CDR3 has 16 amino acids. Per germline, CDR1 SGHRS and CDR2 YFSETQ. V dropped 0 bases and J dropped 2 bases, with 14 bases sitting between them. For the CDR3, the DNA is TGCGCCAGCAGCTTGGGGTCCGCGGGGAATCAAGAGACCCAGTACTTC. It translates to CASSLGSAGNQETQYF.

The chain uses TRBV28 and TRBJ1-1, with D uncertain. V was pared by 5 bases and J by 1 base, with 11 bases between. CDR1 MDHEN and CDR2 SYDVKM come from the germline V gene. The CDR3 consists of 14 residues. The CDR3 nucleotides read TGTGCCAGCAGTCCGTTCCGGGGGAACACTGAAGCTTTCTTT. This encodes CASSPFRGNTEAFF.

This chain joins TRBV10-3 and TRBJ2-5, with 7 bases aligning to TRBD1. V shed 8 bases, J shed 5 bases, and the junction held 14 bases outside the gene matches. The CDR3 is made up of 15 amino acids. CDR1 and CDR2 from the germline V gene are ENHRY and SYGVKD. CDR3 in DNA: TGTGCCATCGGCGAACAGGGACAGACTATGGAGACCCAGTACTTC. This translates into CAIGEQGQTMETQYF.

This chain uses TRBV7-9 with TRBJ1-2, with no clear D. V shed 4 bases and J shed 6 bases, with 6 bases lying between them. CDR1 is SEHNR and CDR2 is FQNEAQ in the germline V gene (reference sequence). The CDR3 sequence is 11 residues long. Here the CDR3 DNA reads TGTGCCAGCAGCTCTTTTAATGGCTACACCTTC. Its protein is CASSSFNGYTF.

This chain uses TRBV4-2 with TRBJ2-5, with D tentatively TRBD1 (6 bases). In germline, CDR1 is LGHNA, CDR2 YNFKEQ. Trimming cost V 1 base and J 8 bases, with 17 bases left between them. The CDR3 runs 15 residues. This CDR3 is CASSQGVEGEYTQYF. In nucleotides, the CDR3 is TGTGCCAGCAGCCAAGGGGTAGAGGGGGAGTATACCCAGTACTTC.

This chain connects TRBV7-2 to TRBJ1-5, with 8 bases identical to TRBD1. The ends lost 4 bases at V and 1 base at J; junction bases unmatched: 12. This CDR3 spans 18 amino acids. Germline V gene data show CDR1 as SGHTA and CDR2 as FQGNSA. CDR3 in DNA: TGTGCCAGCAGCTCTCACAGGGGGGCGCCGACGAGCAATCAGCCCCAGCATTTT. Protein: CASSSHRGAPTSNQPQHF.

The CDR3 bases are TGTGCCAGCAGTGGCGACAGGCCCTCTTATAATTCACCCCTCCACTTT. This translates into CASSGDRPSYNSPLHF. The chain employs TRBV2 and TRBJ1-6; tentative D call: TRBD1 (6 bases). V dropped 4 bases and J dropped 4 bases, with 14 bases sitting between them. This CDR3 spans 16 amino acids. Germline values: CDR1 SNHLY, CDR2 FYNNEI.

The chain couples TRBV9 to TRBJ2-1; 9 bases are a match to TRBD2. The CDR3 has 14 amino acids. The V and J ends lost 4 bases and 5 bases, in that order; junction bases with no gene match: 4. Per germline, CDR1 SGDLS and CDR2 YYNGEE. The CDR3 bases are TGTGCCAGCAGCCCCTCTAGCGGGAACAATGAGCAGTTCTTC. It yields the protein CASSPSSGNNEQFF.

The sample holds a few counts of this clone. V is TRBV11-3 and J is TRBJ1-2; D might be TRBD1 (5 bases). Germline assignment: CDR1 SGHNT and CDR2 YENEEA. This CDR3 spans 16 amino acids. Trimming took off 6 bases at V and 3 bases at J, with 20 bases between the two ends. The CDR3 loop reads CASSPDDSTAHYGYTF. DNA of the CDR3: TGTGCCAGCAGTCCCGACGACAGCACAGCTCACTATGGCTACACCTTC.

The chain recombines TRBV29-1 with TRBJ1-5, with D hard to call. V shed 5 bases and J shed 1 base, with 9 bases lying between them. The CDR3 has 13 residues. CDR1 and CDR2 (germline): SQVTM, ANQGSEA. The CDR3 sequence: CSVSGGSNQPQHF. In DNA, the CDR3 is TGCAGCGTTTCAGGCGGGAGCAATCAGCCCCAGCATTTT.

The chain carries TRBV7-2 and TRBJ2-7; no firm D call. Germline-derived CDR1 and CDR2 are SGHTA and FQGNSA. The CDR3 has 14 amino acids. The V gene lost 1 base and the J gene lost 3 bases, with 10 bases spanning the gap. The CDR3: CASSLGGNRYEQYF. CDR3 bases: TGTGCCAGCAGCTTAGGAGGTAATCGCTACGAGCAGTACTTC.

CDR3: CASSLGGRMNTEAFF. In DNA form, the CDR3 reads TGTGCCAGCAGTTTGGGGGGAAGAATGAACACTGAAGCTTTCTTT. The chain links TRBV28 to TRBJ1-1; possible D gene TRBD1, 5 bases. This CDR3 is built from 15 residues. Deletions cut 3 bases from V and 0 bases from J, with 11 bases between. Germline CDR1 and CDR2: MDHEN and SYDVKM. The full variable domain, with the rest looked up from reference TRBV28 and TRBJ1-1, is DVKVTQSSRYLVKRTGEKVFLECVQDMDHENMFWYRQDPGLGLRLIYFSYDVKMKEKGDIPEGYSVSREKKERFSLILESASTNQTSMYLCASSLGGRMNTEAFFGQGTRLTVV.

To note about this clone: One end of the junction is discordant with germline, which a read error may explain. The chain recombines TRBV6-6 with TRBJ2-5; tentatively, D is TRBD1 (5 bases). CDR1 is MNHNY, CDR2 SVGAGI, per germline (reference sequence). CDR3 size: 14 residues. The CDR3 DNA reads as TGTGCCAGCACAGGGTCAAACCGCCAAGAGACTCAGTACTTC. Protein: CASTGSNRQETQYF.

The rearrangement uses TRBV9 and TRBJ1-3, with D unclear. Germline CDR1 and CDR2: SGDLS and YYNGEE. V dropped 2 bases and J dropped 4 bases, with 10 bases sitting between them. This CDR3 comprises 14 residues. The CDR3 is CASSVATAGNTIYF. The DNA of the CDR3 is TGTGCCAGCAGCGTGGCGACTGCGGGAAACACCATATATTTT.